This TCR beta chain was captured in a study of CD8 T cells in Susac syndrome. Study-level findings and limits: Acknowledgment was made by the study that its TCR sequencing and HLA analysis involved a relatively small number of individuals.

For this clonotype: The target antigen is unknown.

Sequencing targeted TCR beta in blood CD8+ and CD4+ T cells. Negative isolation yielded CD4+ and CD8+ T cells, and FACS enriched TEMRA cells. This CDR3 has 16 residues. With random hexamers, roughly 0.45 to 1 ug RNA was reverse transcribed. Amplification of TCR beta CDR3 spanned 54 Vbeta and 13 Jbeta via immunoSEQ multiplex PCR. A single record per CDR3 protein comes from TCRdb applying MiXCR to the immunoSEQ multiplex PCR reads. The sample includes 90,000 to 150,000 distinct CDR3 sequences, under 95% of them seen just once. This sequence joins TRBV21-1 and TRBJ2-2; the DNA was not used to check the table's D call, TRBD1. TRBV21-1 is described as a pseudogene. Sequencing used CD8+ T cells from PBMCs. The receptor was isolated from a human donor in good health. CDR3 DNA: TGTGCCAGCAGCCCCACCGGGACAGGAGCCCCCGGGGAGCTGTTTTTT. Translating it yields CASSPTGTGAPGELFF.